This TCR beta chain was captured in a study of shared clonotypes between healthy human individuals. The germline V gene has CDR1 SGDLS and CDR2 YYNGEE. This CDR3 has 15 amino acids. V was cut by 2 bases and J by 4 bases, with 15 bases left in between. Generated by immunoSEQ multiplex PCR, the TCRdb table keeps only in-frame clones and is missing some. In the table there are some 2,500,000 clones, over 85% of which are singletons. The source of this sequence is a man aged 18-30 years in good health. Some clones in this sample may be carry-over from other donors' samples. This chain uses TRBV9 with TRBJ2-5; D may match TRBD1 or TRBD2 (5 bases each). Sequenced material: naive CD4+ T cells from PBMCs. Subset defined: CD45RA+ positively selected. The CDR3 DNA is TGTGCCAGCAGCGTCGAGGGGAGTTTGGGAGAGACCCAGTACTTC. It codes for CASSVEGSLGETQYF.